These 25 T cell receptor beta chains originate from one sample sequenced in a study of blood T cell repertoires in COVID-19. Measured with immunoSEQ multiplex PCR; TCRdb has only the in-frame clones, and not every one. The profile shows around 200,000 clones, 70% to 90% of them singletons. Sequencing was done on a sample of peripheral blood. Receptor source: a woman aged 80 or over in a cohort sampled during active or convalescent COVID-19.

The CDR3 protein is CASSPRSSGPTGELFF. CDR3 nucleotides: TGTGCCAGCAGCCCCCGGTCTAGCGGACCCACCGGGGAGCTGTTTTTT. The rearrangement links TRBV7-2 to TRBJ2-2; TRBD2 matches at 7 bases. The CDR3 contains 16 residues. V lost 5 bases and J lost 4; bases outside the gene matches: 10. Germline loops: CDR1 SGHTA, CDR2 FQGNSA.

This clone was seen more than once but under ten times. The chain uses TRBV18 and TRBJ1-6, with TRBD1 identical over 7 bases. This CDR3 spans 16 amino acids. Per germline, CDR1 KGHSH and CDR2 LQKENI. V shed 3 bases, J shed 8 bases, and the junction held 10 bases outside the gene matches. The CDR3, as DNA: TGTGCCAGCTCACCGAACCCGACAGGGCGGTATTCACCCCTCCACTTT. Translation: CASSPNPTGRYSPLHF. The whole variable domain, filled in from reference TRBV18 and TRBJ1-6, reads NAGVMQNPRHLVRRRGQEARLRCSPMKGHSHVYWYRQLPEEGLKFMVYLQKENIIDESGMPKERFSAEFPKEGPSILRIQQVVRGDSAAYFCASSPNPTGRYSPLHFGNGTRLTVT.

This chain joins TRBV19 and TRBJ1-4; no reliable D call. The CDR3 runs to 14 residues. V was cut by 4 bases and J by 8 bases, with 14 bases left in between. Per germline, CDR1 LNHDA and CDR2 SQIVND (reference sequence). CDR3: CASSTAGVNEKLFF. CDR3 nucleotides: TGTGCCAGTAGTACGGCGGGAGTTAACGAAAAACTGTTTTTT.

This clone was recorded only once. This chain uses TRBV19 with TRBJ2-3; 13 bases fit TRBD2. J lost 4 bases, V lost 5 bases, and 9 bases had no gene match. CDR1 is LNHDA and CDR2 is SQIVND in the germline V gene (reference sequence). This CDR3 spans 17 amino acids. CDR3 nucleotide sequence: TGTGCCAGTAGTCCCCTTTTGACTAGCGGGGGGCCAGATACGCAGTATTTT. Encoded protein: CASSPLLTSGGPDTQYF.

CDR3 bases: TGCGCCAGCAGCCATGCGGGGGGGGGAGATACGCAGTATTTT. Translating gives CASSHAGGGDTQYF. V is TRBV4-3 and J is TRBJ2-3, with TRBD2 matching 9 bases. Germline CDR1 reads LGHNA; CDR2 reads YSLEER. The CDR3 sequence is 14 residues long. The V gene end was trimmed by 3 bases and the J gene end by 5 bases; junction bases not matched to a gene: 3.

This clone was counted a single time. The rearrangement uses TRBV27 and TRBJ1-6; no clear D. In germline, CDR1 is MNHEY, CDR2 SMNVEV (reference sequence). V was pared by 4 bases and J by 4 bases, with 11 bases between. CDR3 length equals 15 residues. CDR3 region: CASSSTAIYNSPLHF. As DNA, the CDR3 is TGTGCCAGCAGTTCTACCGCTATATATAATTCACCCCTCCACTTT.

The CDR3 protein is CASSFGGDAEAFF. The CDR3 DNA reads TGTGCCAGCAGTTTCGGTGGAGACGCTGAAGCTTTCTTT. The chain joins TRBV12-3 or TRBV12-4 to TRBJ1-1; D gene ambiguous. CDR3 length equals 13 residues. V was clipped by 3 bases and J by 6 bases, with 11 bases between them.

V usage is TRBV19 and J usage is TRBJ1-6; tentative D call: TRBD1 (5 bases). Germline lookup yields CDR1 LNHDA and CDR2 SQIVND (reference sequence). V was pared by 8 bases and J by 7 bases, with 9 bases between. The CDR3 is 12 residues long. The CDR3 region has the DNA TGTGCCAGTGTTAAGGGGAATTCACCCCTCCACTTT. It encodes CASVKGNSPLHF.

J is TRBJ2-5 and V is TRBV5-1, with 14 bases lining up with TRBD2. The CDR3 runs to 18 residues. Unmatched junction bases numbered 9, after V lost 4 bases and J lost 1 base. Germline-derived CDR1 and CDR2 are SGHRS and YFSETQ. The CDR3 here is CASSPNFGLAGGQETQYF. In DNA form, the CDR3 reads TGCGCCAGCAGCCCGAACTTCGGACTAGCGGGAGGCCAAGAGACCCAGTACTTC.

The chain is built from TRBV10-2 and TRBJ2-1; 7 nucleotides agree with TRBD1. The CDR3 sequence is 14 residues long. J lost 6 bases, V lost 7 bases, and 9 bases had no gene match. Germline V gene lookup returns CDR1 WSHSY and CDR2 SAAADI. CDR3 amino acids: CASTSTGSGNEQFF. The CDR3 nucleotides read TGCGCCAGCACTTCGACAGGGTCGGGCAATGAGCAGTTCTTC.

A single count supports this clone. The J gene is TRBJ1-6, the V gene TRBV15; no clear D gene. The V gene's germline CDR1 is LNHNV and CDR2 YYDKDF (reference sequence). The CDR3 covers 13 residues. Trimming cost V 0 bases and J 14 bases, with 11 bases left between them. CDR3 nucleotides: TGTGCCACCAGCAGAGATCTCAGGATTACCCTCCACTTT. It codes for CATSRDLRITLHF.

J is TRBJ2-5 and V is TRBV7-2, with 11 bases identical to TRBD2. The CDR3 consists of 15 residues. Germline V gene data show CDR1 as SGHTA and CDR2 as FQGNSA. V gave up 4 bases and J gave up 5 bases; unmatched junction bases: 6. The CDR3 nucleotides read TGTGCCAGCAGCTCCAATAGCGGGGGGGCCGAGACCCAGTACTTC. It specifies CASSSNSGGAETQYF.

A note on this clone: The sample contains more than one DNA sequence encoding this CDR3. J is TRBJ1-2 and V is TRBV6-5; D perhaps matches TRBD1 (6 bases). Between the trimmed V and J ends, which lost 4 bases and 4 bases, there was a span of 10 bases. The germline V gene has CDR1 MNHEY and CDR2 SVGAGI. This CDR3 is 13 amino acids long. CDR3 DNA sequence: TGTGCCAGCAGTTCGGACAGACTCTATGGCTACACCTTC. This codes for CASSSDRLYGYTF.

The J gene is TRBJ2-2, the V gene TRBV7-2; D remains unclear. CDR3 length equals 16 residues. Germline V gives CDR1 SGHTA, CDR2 FQGNSA. Trimming removed 5 bases at V and 1 base at J, with 14 bases between. This CDR3 reads CASSARRQQNTGELFF. CDR3 coding DNA: TGTGCCAGCAGCGCGCGGCGGCAACAGAACACCGGGGAGCTGTTTTTT.

The chain has TRBV20-1 and TRBJ2-2, with a possible D match to TRBD2 (6 bases). Germline V lookup: CDR1 DFQATT, CDR2 SNEGSKA (reference sequence). Trimming stripped 6 bases from V and 6 bases from J, with 8 bases between. This CDR3 region has 11 residues. CDR3 nucleotides: TGCAGTGCGGAGGGGTCCGGGGAGCTGTTTTTT. This codes for CSAEGSGELFF.

The chain recombines TRBV5-4 with TRBJ1-1, with D tentatively TRBD1 (6 bases). CDR1 SGHNT and CDR2 YYREEE come from the germline V gene (reference sequence). V gave up 6 bases and J gave up 0 bases, with 12 bases separating them. The CDR3 loop spans 14 amino acids. This CDR3 reads CASTTGGLNTEAFF. The CDR3 nucleotides read TGTGCCAGCACCACCGGGGGGCTGAACACTGAAGCTTTCTTT.

CDR3 nucleotides: TGTGCCAGCAGCTTAGGGGGACAGGCGAGGTTCTATGGCTACACCTTC. As protein: CASSLGGQARFYGYTF. V is TRBV7-9 and J is TRBJ1-2; TRBD1 agrees at 8 bases. The ends lost 1 base at V and 4 bases at J; junction bases unmatched: 8. Germline V gene lookup returns CDR1 SEHNR and CDR2 FQNEAQ (reference sequence). The CDR3 spans 16 residues.

The chain uses TRBV2 and TRBJ2-1; no definite D call. Trimming removed 2 bases from V and 9 bases from J, with 14 bases in between. This CDR3 has 14 residues. Germline values: CDR1 SNHLY, CDR2 FYNNEI. For the CDR3, the DNA is TGTGCCAGCAGTGAATTAACAGATCCCCCTGAGCAGTTCTTC. Encoded protein: CASSELTDPPEQFF.

The chain uses TRBV30 and TRBJ2-7, with D perhaps TRBD1 (6 bases). V lost 1 base and J 6 bases, leaving 10 bases between the germline ends. The CDR3 sequence is 12 residues long. Germline CDR1 is GTSNPN and CDR2 is SVGIG (reference sequence). The CDR3 loop is CAWSAQGLEQYF. CDR3 in DNA: TGTGCCTGGAGTGCTCAGGGGCTCGAGCAGTACTTC. The variable domain in full, with the rest retrieved from reference TRBV30 and TRBJ2-7, is SQTIHQWPATLVQPVGSPLSLECTVEGTSNPNLYWYRQAAGRGLQLLFYSVGIGQISSEVPQNLSASRPQDRQFILSSKKLLLSDSGFYLCAWSAQGLEQYFGPGTRLTVT.

The rearrangement links TRBV7-2 to TRBJ2-7, with D perhaps TRBD2 (5 bases). This CDR3 is 14 amino acids long. The V end was cut by 5 bases, the J end by 6 bases, with 17 bases between. Germline CDR1 and CDR2: SGHTA and FQGNSA. Here the CDR3 DNA reads TGTGCCAGCAGCCCGAGACGGGGTGGTGGCGAGCAGTACTTC. This codes for CASSPRRGGGEQYF.

The gene calls are TRBV12-3 or TRBV12-4 and TRBJ1-6; maybe TRBD1 (5 bases). The V end lost 8 bases, the J end lost 7 bases, and 9 bases lay between the germline ends. CDR3 size: 12 residues. The CDR3, as DNA: TGTGCCAGCCGGGGGTCGAATTCACCCCTCCACTTT. Its translation: CASRGSNSPLHF.

The gene calls are TRBV5-1 and TRBJ1-1, with D perhaps TRBD1 (5 bases). The CDR3 is made up of 14 amino acids. Looked up from germline, CDR1 is SGHRS and CDR2 is YFSETQ. V lost 4 bases, J lost 8 bases, and 18 bases lay in between. In DNA, the CDR3 is TGCGCCAGCAGCATTGTGGGGGGGAAGCCAGAAGCTTTCTTT. Its translation: CASSIVGGKPEAFF.

A single count supports this clone. This rearrangement joins TRBV7-2 to TRBJ2-3; 8 bases fit TRBD2. This CDR3 is built from 16 residues. Per the germline V gene, CDR1 is SGHTA and CDR2 is FQGNSA. J lost 2 bases, V lost 5 bases, and 9 bases had no gene match. The CDR3: CASSPSAGGFTDTQYF. The CDR3 region has the DNA TGTGCCAGCAGCCCCTCGGCGGGGGGTTTCACAGATACGCAGTATTTT. The variable domain in full, completed from reference TRBV7-2 and TRBJ2-3, reads GAGVSQSPSNKVTEKGKDVELRCDPISGHTALYWYRQSLGQGLEFLIYFQGNSAPDKSGLPSDRFSAERTGGSVSTLTIQRTQQEDSAVYLCASSPSAGGFTDTQYFGPGTRLTVL.

As for this clone: This sample includes further DNA sequences coding for the same CDR3. J is TRBJ1-5 and V is TRBV27; D remains ambiguous. V lost 2 bases and J 0 bases, leaving 8 bases between the germline ends. CDR1 is MNHEY and CDR2 is SMNVEV in the germline V gene (reference sequence). This CDR3 region has 15 residues. The CDR3 protein is CASSLEGYSNQPQHF. DNA of the CDR3: TGTGCCAGCAGTTTAGAGGGTTATAGCAATCAGCCCCAGCATTTT.

The chain employs TRBV6-5 and TRBJ1-3; a weak D match, TRBD1 (5 bases). Trimming took 5 bases from V and 4 from J, leaving 9 bases between them. CDR3 length: 13 amino acids. Germline assignment: CDR1 MNHEY and CDR2 SVGAGI. The CDR3 DNA sequence: TGTGCCAGCAGTAGGGGCCCGGGAAACACCATATATTTT. This encodes CASSRGPGNTIYF.